This T cell receptor beta chain was recorded in a study of cytomegalovirus exposure and HLA in healthy donors. Study results and limitations: Under in vitro conditions, a few CMV-associated chains were confirmed as specific for CMV antigens.

PCR amplification relied on 60 Vbeta primers (plus 13 Jbeta primers). Under the authors' procedure: Later analysis identified tens of millions of unique TCR beta chains, about 10 million shared. Assay: immunoSEQ multiplex PCR; the TCRdb copy retains only in-frame clones and omits some. V, J and clone size reflect that table, while D and trimming were determined from the DNA. Its table records some 80,000 clones. Regarding this clone: Its antigen is currently unknown.

Material: PBMCs. This TCR came from a woman between 25 and 40 years old in good health and CMV-seronegative.

The CDR3 here is CASSFGGVTYEQYF. In nucleotides, the CDR3 is TGCGCCAGCAGCTTCGGAGGGGTAACCTACGAGCAGTACTTC. The chain recombines TRBV5-1 with TRBJ2-7; tentatively, D is TRBD2 (6 bases). Germline CDR1 is SGHRS and CDR2 is YFSETQ. CDR3 length: 14 amino acids. Trimming took 2 bases from V and 2 from J, leaving 11 bases between them.